This entry is about one T cell receptor (beta chain). A few counts support this clonotype. Its antigen has not been determined. There are no base qualities to consult, and no much larger clone falls within one base. Only healthy Caucasian donors were included. Three pairs of female monozygotic twins, all aged roughly 18 to 29 years, were included in the twin cohort. Positive isolation kits from Invitrogen were used to isolate CD4+ and CD8+ T cell populations. Libraries came from 5' RACE. The data were produced on an Illumina HiSeq 2000. Template switching introduced a universal primer binding site; the final cDNA contained a unique molecular identifier, enabling accurate counting of TCR cDNA molecules. Specific primers in the conserved constant-segment region were used to synthesize first-strand cDNA for the TCR alpha and beta chains. To control for contamination, every cDNA library was double barcoded, receiving both a SMART-Mk sample barcode and Illumina barcodes. TruSeq adapter sequences, together with Illumina sample barcodes, were added in two successive PCR steps. Sequencing of the TCR alpha and beta cDNA libraries was done on the Illumina HiSeq platform using custom primers. The study's processing was this. Unique molecular identifiers were extracted from raw reads with MiGEC, and CDR3 positions were determined with MiXCR. Recombination models were inferred per individual with the repgenHMM and IGoR tools using an EM algorithm. Shared clonotype analysis was performed with the tcR package in R, normalizing sharing by the product of cloneset sizes. To study raw recombination without the effects of thymic and clonal selection, out-of-frame nonproductive sequences were analyzed. Using fastp at Q25 and MiXCR, TCRdb reprocessed the public reads and kept productive beta chains. All rows with the same CDR3 protein become a single entry with the most common DNA and genes. TCRdb, not the authors, supplied the V and J calls. This sample is represented by roughly 190,000 distinct CDR3 sequences; more than 15% of them were singletons. The ten largest clones capture 40% to 45% of the sample.

This entry comes from a study of identical twins (dated by TCRdb to 2016 to 2018). Background on the whole study: To test whether fetal clonotypes persist, this study deep-sequenced TCR alpha and beta repertoires from monozygotic twins, from unrelated adults of various ages, and from cord blood. Replicate twin experiments were performed at different times using different library preparation protocols to rule out contamination. The study at large found these results: Because the same donors could not be followed over many years, conclusions were based on cross-sectional statistical analysis. Zero-insertion analyses could be partly confounded by invariant T cells such as MAIT and iNKT, though diverse VJ usage argued against such confounding for most clonotypes. Fewer insertions were carried by abundant cord blood beta clonotypes, a similar but weaker trend appeared in young adult naive repertoires, and no such trend appeared in memory repertoires. Compared with coincidental sharing between unrelated individuals, out-of-frame TCR alpha sequences shared between twins had an excess of sequences with low generation probability. In monozygotic twins, out-of-frame TCR alpha sharing was systematically underestimated by recombination models, although the models agreed with sharing between unrelated individuals. The excess sharing between twins in beta out-of-frame sequences was weaker because fewer shared sequences reduced the signal-to-noise ratio.

Trimming costs V 4 bases and J 3 bases, and their ends lie 19 bases apart. The CDR3 goes from the cysteine to the phenylalanine over 16 residues. Here the CDR3 DNA is all that survives: 48 bases in frame from base 1. CDR1 MGHRA and CDR2 YSYEKL were looked up in the germline V gene. This same sample was also part of a study on T cells expressing NK-cell markers. From that second study: In sorted CD3+CD56+NKG2C+, CD3+CD56+NKG2C- and CD3+CD56-NKG2C+ T-cell subsets from 7 or 8 donors, TCR beta-chain repertoires were profiled. Among the eight sequenced donors, only one was HCMV-seronegative, while the other seven were HCMV-seropositive. To restrict sorting to alphabetaTCR-expressing T cells, an anti-gammadeltaTCR antibody was added in several experiments. In roughly 6 donors, the dominant CD3+CD56+NKG2C+ clonotypes ranked among the top 10 CD8+ clonotypes, making up roughly 1.0-7.0% of CD8+ T cells. Those dominant clonotypes were again the most abundant among CD3+CD56-NKG2C+ cells in several donors, at roughly 25-60.1%. Whether the expanded NKG2C-expressing T cell clones were specific for HCMV antigens was left unclear. The study sequenced eight donors, all healthy volunteers chosen at random: three men and five women. A commercial ELISA kit detecting HCMV-specific IgG in serum was used to determine HCMV serostatus. Reads were demultiplexed and grouped by UMI with MIGEC, and clonotypes were assembled and quantified with MiTCR. To exclude erroneous sequences, only TCR cDNA sequences supported by at least two reads were retained. The tcR package was used for downstream repertoire analysis, and clonotypes were matched across fractions by CDR3 nucleotide sequence plus V segment. VDJmatch was used to annotate antigen specificity against VDJdb, with one amino acid substitution in CDR3 permitted.

The receptor comes from a woman younger than 30 in good health. The rearrangement combines TRBV4-1 with TRBJ2-7; TRBD2 is possibly the D segment (5 matching bases). Source material: CD8+ T cells sorted from blood. The sequenced DNA is TGCGCCAGCAGCCCGCGGGCCGAGACAACCTACTACGAGCAGTACTTC. It translates as CASSPRAETTYYEQYF.